Sequencing of this T cell receptor beta chain was carried out in a study of cytomegalovirus exposure and HLA in healthy donors. Whole-study context: Unique TCRs from HLA-typed donors, 70 million to 100 million of them, were held in an early data release.

This clone has just a few counts. What it binds is unknown. Study-level findings and limits: Earlier analysis found most TCR beta V segments productive about 87% or about 30% of the time. V- and J-gene trimming in TCR beta was tied to a missense DCLRE1C variant by an analysis performed later. It was 164 TCR beta chains that were listed as cytomegalovirus-associated.

The PCR was carried out with 60 Vbeta primers and 13 Jbeta primers. The data were produced by immunoSEQ multiplex PCR, yet TCRdb's version contains in-frame clones alone and is incomplete. The table shows 100,000 to 150,000 clones, with around 78% occurring only once. The specimen sequenced was PBMCs. This clonotype was sampled from a man aged 35-49 years in good health and CMV-seronegative.

The CDR3 nucleotides are TGTGCCAGCAGCCGAAGACAGGACTCCTACGAGCAGTACTTC. Translated, it gives CASSRRQDSYEQYF. The V and J genes are TRBV7-6 and TRBJ2-7; weak D call: TRBD1 (6 bases). V lost 5 bases and J 0 bases, leaving 11 bases between the germline ends. The CDR3 sequence is 14 residues long. Germline CDR1 and CDR2: SGHVS and FNYEAQ.